This T cell receptor beta chain emerged from a study of beta chain features in type 1 diabetes (dated by TCRdb to 2016 to 2019). Background for the entire study: Mean age, gender distribution, total cell number and subset yield were not different between patients and healthy donors. A total of approximately 100,000,000 sorted cells were examined across all samples, and the number of cells per subset was strongly correlated with RNA yield. In the study, TCRB repertoires of sorted circulating CD4+ T cell subsets from recently diagnosed type 1 diabetes patients were compared with those of matched healthy donors. Regulatory and stem cell-like memory subsets were obtained from only 8 patients and about 8 healthy donors, while naive and central memory subsets were obtained from all 30 or so donors. General conclusions and limits of the study: PCR might favor shorter templates, but patient and control samples were amplified and corrected together, so any skew would affect both groups equally. A moderate but significant shortening of TCRB CDR3 length was observed in type 1 diabetes patients in all four CD4+ subsets. Because cDNA was sequenced instead of genomic DNA, highly expressing activated cells could be over-represented, though the groups showed no difference in activation or CD3 levels. HLA sub-analyses involved small numbers of individuals, so any influence of HLA type on TCRB rearrangement remained unresolved. Patients with type 1 diabetes made fewer insertions and deleted more nucleotides at VDJ recombination sites, implying thymic rearrangement abnormalities. Naive, central memory and regulatory TCRB repertoires appeared more similar among patients than among healthy donors.

The germline V end is reduced by 0 bases and the J end by 5 bases; junction bases left unmatched: 10. CDR1 and CDR2 (LNHNV, YYDKDF) derive from the germline V gene (reference sequence). The CDR3 spans 17 residues, from the cysteine through the phenylalanine. Just the 51-base CDR3 DNA is kept, in frame starting at base 1. All of the isolated RNA was reverse transcribed with the High Capacity cDNA Reverse Transcription Kit, so expressed TCRB transcripts were sequenced. Deep immunoSEQ sequencing was applied to naive, central memory and regulatory T cell samples, giving an average of around 3.4 million total reads per sample. Sorted cells were lysed in RLT buffer and RNA was extracted with DNase-treated RNeasy Micro or Mini kits, depending on cell number. To prevent cross-contamination, each cell subset was processed individually, whereas patient and healthy donor samples were processed jointly. The immunoSEQ multiplex PCR was used to amplify TCRB sequences from cDNA, generating 87-bp fragments that spanned the CDR3 region. Amplicons were sequenced on the Illumina HiSeq platform. The original pipeline was this. Synthetic template baselines were used to correct PCR bias computationally, reads within Hamming distance 2 were collapsed together, and singletons that could not be merged were discarded. By aligning reads against IMGT, V, D and J genes, CDR3 length, and insertions or deletions at six rearrangement sites were assigned. Within each subset, clonotype counts were normalized to sorted cell number, and only after that were true diversity and Gini coefficients computed with the tcR R package. Repertoire sharing was quantified using the overlap coefficient calculated on TCRB nucleotide sequences. Out-of-frame TCRB sequences from naive cells were analyzed as a proxy for the pre-selection repertoire. TCRdb took over this immuneACCESS table, retaining in-frame rearrangements with V and J assigned. Such tables are incomplete; in checked studies, under half of the missing clones stem from an unresolved V gene, and the remainder is unexplained. D and trimming were read from the DNA, whereas the V and J calls and clone size are those reported in that table. Counted in this sample were hundreds of thousands of clones; over 13% of them appeared once. The ten largest clones represent 0.03% to 0.045% of the sample.

This clone was seen a single time. Its recognized antigen is unknown. The input lacks base qualities; no much larger clone sits a single base away. A single peripheral blood draw of around 0.11 L on average was collected from each donor into heparinised tubes. A BD FACSAria II and a panel including CD45RO, CCR7, CD25, CD127, CD95 and CD27 were used to sort naive, central memory, regulatory and stem cell-like memory CD4+ T cells. All sorted populations exceeded 95% purity. PBMCs were isolated immediately by Lymphoprep density gradient centrifugation and stained directly without culture. So that batch effects would be minimized, each experiment stained and sorted samples in pairs, pairing one healthy donor with one patient.

The sample comprised naive CD4+ T cells from blood. The sample's cell subset or site label, decoded: true naive CD4+ T cells. The receptor was derived from a young man with type 1 diabetes. Recombination linked TRBV15 to TRBJ2-1; 7 middle bases align to TRBD2. For the CDR3, the sequence is CATSRDSRLAVHNEQFF. The DNA sequence reads TGTGCCACCAGCAGAGATAGTAGGCTAGCGGTTCACAATGAGCAGTTCTTC.